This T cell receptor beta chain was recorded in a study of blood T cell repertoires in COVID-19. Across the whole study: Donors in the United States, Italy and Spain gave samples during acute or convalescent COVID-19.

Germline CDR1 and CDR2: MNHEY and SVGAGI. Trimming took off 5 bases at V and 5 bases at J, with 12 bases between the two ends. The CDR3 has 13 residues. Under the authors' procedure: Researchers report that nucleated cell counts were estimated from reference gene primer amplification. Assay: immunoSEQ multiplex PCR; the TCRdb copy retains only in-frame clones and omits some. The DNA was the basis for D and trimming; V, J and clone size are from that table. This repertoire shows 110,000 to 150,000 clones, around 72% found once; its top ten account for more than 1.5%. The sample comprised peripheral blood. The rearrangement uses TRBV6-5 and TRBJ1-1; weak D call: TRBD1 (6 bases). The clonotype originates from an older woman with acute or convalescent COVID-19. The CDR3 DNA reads TGTGCCAGCAGTCGTACAGGGAGAACTGAAGCTTTCTTT. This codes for CASSRTGRTEAFF.